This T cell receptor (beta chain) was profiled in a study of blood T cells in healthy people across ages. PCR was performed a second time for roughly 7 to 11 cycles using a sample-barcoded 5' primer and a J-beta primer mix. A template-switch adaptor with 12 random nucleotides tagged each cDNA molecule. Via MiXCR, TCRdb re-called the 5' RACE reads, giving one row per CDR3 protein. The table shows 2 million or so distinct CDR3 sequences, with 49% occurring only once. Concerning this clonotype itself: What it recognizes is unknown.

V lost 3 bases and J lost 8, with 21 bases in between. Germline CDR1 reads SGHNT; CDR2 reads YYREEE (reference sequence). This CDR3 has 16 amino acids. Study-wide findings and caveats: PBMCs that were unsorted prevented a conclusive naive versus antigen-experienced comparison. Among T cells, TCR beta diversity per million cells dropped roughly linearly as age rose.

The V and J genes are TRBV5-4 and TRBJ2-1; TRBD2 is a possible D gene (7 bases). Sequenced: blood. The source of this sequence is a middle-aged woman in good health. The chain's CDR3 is CASSSKGGWGRDEQFF. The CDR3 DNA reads TGTGCCAGCAGCTCAAAAGGGGGGTGGGGGAGGGATGAGCAGTTCTTC.